Listed below are T cell receptor beta chains from one sample, sequenced in a study of blood T cell repertoires in COVID-19. The table came from immunoSEQ multiplex PCR; TCRdb's copy has only in-frame clones and leaves some out. This table holds a few hundred thousand clones, 75% to 95% found once. The sequenced material came from peripheral blood. These receptors came from a woman aged 30 to 39 with COVID-19, enrolled during active disease. CDR3s include the opening cysteine and the closing phenylalanine or tryptophan. The D gene is left open where the match is weak. Not every row has a clone size; where given, it reads once, few, many or a size class.

d_call	clone_size	v_call	cdr3_length	j_call	cdr3_nt	cdr3_aa
NA	NA	TRBV30	14	TRBJ2-3	TGTGCCTGGAGTGTCCCGGGGGGCACAGATACGCAGTATTTT	CAWSVPGGTDTQYF
TRBD1	NA	TRBV28	12	TRBJ1-2	TGTGCCAGCAGGGACAGGGAACCCCGGGAGTCCTTC	CASRDREPRESF
NA	NA	TRBV6-5	12	TRBJ1-1	TGTGCCAGCAGCATCAACGGGGGGCGAGCTTTCTTT	CASSINGGRAFF
TRBD2	once	TRBV28	15	TRBJ2-2	TGTGCCAGCAGTTTACTAGCGGGAGGGCTGGGGGAGCTGTTTTTT	CASSLLAGGLGELFF
NA	once	TRBV27	15	TRBJ2-7	TGTGCCAGCAGTCTTAACAGGGGACTGACCTACGAGCAGTACTTC	CASSLNRGLTYEQYF
TRBD2	once	TRBV19	13	TRBJ2-1	TGTGCCAGTCTAGGCGGGAGGGACAATGAGCAGTTCTTC	CASLGGRDNEQFF
NA	NA	TRBV28	12	TRBJ1-5	TGTGCCAGCAGTTTAAATAGCCAGCCCCAGCATTTT	CASSLNSQPQHF
NA	NA	TRBV7-2	12	TRBJ2-3	TGTGCCAGCAGCCCCTCGTCGGATACGCAGTATTTT	CASSPSSDTQYF
NA	NA	TRBV7-9	15	TRBJ1-2	TGTGCCAGCAGCGCAAACATCAGGGCTAACTATGGCTACACCTTC	CASSANIRANYGYTF
NA	NA	TRBV19	14	TRBJ1-4	TGTGCCAGTAGCTCGACAGCGGGGAATGAAAAACTGTTTTTT	CASSSTAGNEKLFF
NA	NA	TRBV7-2	13	TRBJ2-5	TGTGCCAGCAGCAGGGGGTACCAAGAGACCCAGTACTTC	CASSRGYQETQYF
TRBD2	NA	TRBV25-1	15	TRBJ2-3	TGTGCCAGCAGTCTTAGCGGGCCCTTCACAGATACGCAGTATTTT	CASSLSGPFTDTQYF
TRBD1	NA	TRBV5-4	15	TRBJ1-5	TGTGCCAGCAGCGTTCAGGGGGTGCCGGGACAGCCCCAGCATTTT	CASSVQGVPGQPQHF
NA	NA	TRBV29-1	14	TRBJ2-5	TGCAGCGTTGAAGATCTGCGGATGCAAGAGACCCAGTACTTC	CSVEDLRMQETQYF
NA	once	TRBV7-2	15	TRBJ1-4	TGTGCCAGCAGCTTAGCTGCAGGGTCAAATGAAAAACTGTTTTTT	CASSLAAGSNEKLFF
TRBD1	NA	TRBV5-1	13	TRBJ1-2	TGCGCCAGCAGCTTGGGACAGGGGCGAGGCTACACCTTC	CASSLGQGRGYTF
NA	NA	TRBV19	16	TRBJ1-6	TGTGCCAGTAGTATCAATACAGGGTCGAGGAATTCACCCCTCCACTTT	CASSINTGSRNSPLHF
TRBD1	NA	TRBV6-5	13	TRBJ1-1	TGTGCCAGCAGTTGGGACAGGACGAATGAAGCTTTCTTT	CASSWDRTNEAFF
TRBD1	NA	TRBV15	15	TRBJ1-5	TGTGCCACCAGCAGAGACCGACAGGGGCGTCAGCCCCAGCATTTT	CATSRDRQGRQPQHF
TRBD2	NA	TRBV19	15	TRBJ2-7	TGTGCCACCAGGACTAGCGGGAGAGGAGCGGGAGAGCAGTACTTC	CATRTSGRGAGEQYF
NA	NA	TRBV18	14	TRBJ1-6	TGTGCCAGCTCCCTCCAGGGGAGTAACTCACCCCTCCACTTT	CASSLQGSNSPLHF
TRBD1	NA	TRBV5-4	15	TRBJ1-4	TGTGCCAGCAGCCGGGGACAGCGGAGGGGTGAAAAACTGTTTTTT	CASSRGQRRGEKLFF
NA	NA	TRBV9	15	TRBJ2-5	TGTGCCAGCAGCGCAAGCCCTAGACTCCAAGAGACCCAGTACTTC	CASSASPRLQETQYF
TRBD1	NA	TRBV5-1	15	TRBJ1-6	TGCGCCAGCAGCATAAAGACAGGGCAGAATTCACCCCTCCACTTT	CASSIKTGQNSPLHF
NA	NA	TRBV18	15	TRBJ1-4	TGTGCCAGCTCACCACTCAGGGGCGTTGGGGAAAAACTGTTTTTT	CASSPLRGVGEKLFF
TRBD2	few	TRBV4-2	15	TRBJ2-7	TGTGCCAGCAGCTCGGGGGGTAGCGGAGGCTACGAGCAGTACTTC	CASSSGGSGGYEQYF
NA	NA	TRBV7-9	15	TRBJ2-3	TGTGCCAGCAGCTCCCAAACCACTATCCGGGATACGCAGTATTTT	CASSSQTTIRDTQYF
NA	NA	TRBV28	14	TRBJ2-7	TGTGCCAGCAGTTTAGAAACTACCAAATGGGAGCAGTACTTC	CASSLETTKWEQYF
NA	NA	TRBV5-1	13	TRBJ1-3	TGCGCCAGCGAGGTGAGCTCTGGAAACACCATATATTTT	CASEVSSGNTIYF
TRBD1	NA	TRBV9	16	TRBJ1-1	TGTGCCAGCAGCGTAGTCGGGGACAGAAGGGACACTGAAGCTTTCTTT	CASSVVGDRRDTEAFF
TRBD1	NA	TRBV9	13	TRBJ1-5	TGTGCCAGCAGCCAGGGGGTAGGTCAGCCCCAGCATTTT	CASSQGVGQPQHF
TRBD1	NA	TRBV7-6	15	TRBJ1-2	TGTGCCAGCAGCTTAGCCCAGGGGGCAAGCTATGGCTACACCTTC	CASSLAQGASYGYTF
TRBD1	NA	TRBV5-4	14	TRBJ2-3	TGTGCCAGCTCGCCGGACAGGCGGACAGATACGCAGTATTTT	CASSPDRRTDTQYF
TRBD1	NA	TRBV11-2	16	TRBJ2-2	TGTGCCAGCAGCTTAGGCTGGACAGGGAACACCGGGGAGCTGTTTTTT	CASSLGWTGNTGELFF
NA	NA	TRBV10-1	15	TRBJ1-1	TGCGCCAGCAGTGAGTCGGAGGCCCTGAACACTGAAGCTTTCTTT	CASSESEALNTEAFF
NA	NA	TRBV2	12	TRBJ2-2	TGTGCCAGCACCGGACTCACCGGGGAGCTGTTTTTT	CASTGLTGELFF
NA	NA	TRBV18	16	TRBJ2-2	TGTGCCAGCTCAATGTCCCTAGCCACGAACACCGGGGAGCTGTTTTTT	CASSMSLATNTGELFF
NA	NA	TRBV4-1	14	TRBJ2-1	TGCGCCAGCAGCCAAGCCGGGACCTACAATGAGCAGTTCTTC	CASSQAGTYNEQFF
NA	NA	TRBV12-2	19	TRBJ2-1	TGTGCAAGTCGCTTACCCCCCTTACTCCAGGGGTGCTCCTACAATGAGCAGTTCTTC	CASRLPPLLQGCSYNEQFF
TRBD2	few	TRBV18	19	TRBJ2-3	TGTGCCAGCTCACCAGGGATAGCGGGGGCGTTATCTAGCACAGATACGCAGTATTTT	CASSPGIAGALSSTDTQYF
NA	once	TRBV5-6	12	TRBJ2-7	TGTGCCAGCAGCTTGGGTAACTACGAGCAGTACTTC	CASSLGNYEQYF
TRBD1	NA	TRBV5-1	14	TRBJ2-7	TGCGCCAGCAGCCCGGGACAGGGGGCCTACGAGCAGTACTTC	CASSPGQGAYEQYF
TRBD1	NA	TRBV28	14	TRBJ1-5	TGTGCCAGCAGTATAACAGGGGGCAATCAGCCCCAGCATTTT	CASSITGGNQPQHF
TRBD2	NA	TRBV5-1	16	TRBJ2-3	TGCGCCAGCAGCTCTGGACTAGCGGGAGTAGGGGATACGCAGTATTTT	CASSSGLAGVGDTQYF
TRBD1	NA	TRBV5-1	17	TRBJ1-4	TGCGCCAGCAGCTTGGGGACAGGGTCCCCTGGGTATGAAAAACTGTTTTTT	CASSLGTGSPGYEKLFF
TRBD2	NA	TRBV6-5	15	TRBJ2-1	TGTGCCAGCACCCCTCGACTAGCGGGAGGCCATGAGCAGTTCTTC	CASTPRLAGGHEQFF
NA	NA	TRBV9	16	TRBJ1-3	TGTGCCAGCAGCGTACTCGGGGAATACTCTGGAAACACCATATATTTT	CASSVLGEYSGNTIYF
TRBD2	NA	TRBV28	15	TRBJ2-7	TGTGCCAGCAGCTCGGGGGGAAGCTCCTACGAGGGGCAGTACTTC	CASSSGGSSYEGQYF
TRBD2	once	TRBV30	14	TRBJ2-5	TGTGCCTTTACCCGACTAGCGGGAGTGAAGGCCCAGTACTTC	CAFTRLAGVKAQYF
NA	NA	TRBV6-1	16	TRBJ1-4	TGTGCCAGCAGTGAAGGACAGATTGCAACTAATGAAAAACTGTTTTTT	CASSEGQIATNEKLFF
TRBD1	NA	TRBV5-1	16	TRBJ2-1	TGCGCCAGCAGCCCGTCCTCCGGGACAGGGATCAATGAGCAGTTCTTC	CASSPSSGTGINEQFF
TRBD1	NA	TRBV6-6	16	TRBJ2-7	TGTGCCAGCAGTTCTCAGCCCCGACAGGGGAGCTACGAGCAGTACTTC	CASSSQPRQGSYEQYF
NA	NA	TRBV7-6	14	TRBJ2-1	TGTGCCAGCAGCTTAGTTGGCGGGAACAATGAGCAGTTCTTC	CASSLVGGNNEQFF